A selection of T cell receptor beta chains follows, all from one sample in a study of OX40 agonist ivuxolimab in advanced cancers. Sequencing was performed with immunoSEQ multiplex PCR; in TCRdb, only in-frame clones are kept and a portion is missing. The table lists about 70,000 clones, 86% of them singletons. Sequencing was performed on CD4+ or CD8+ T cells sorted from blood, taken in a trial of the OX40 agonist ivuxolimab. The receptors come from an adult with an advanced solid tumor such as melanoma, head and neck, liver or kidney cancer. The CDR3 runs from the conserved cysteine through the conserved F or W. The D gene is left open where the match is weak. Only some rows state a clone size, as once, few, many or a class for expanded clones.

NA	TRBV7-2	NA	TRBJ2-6	CASSSRANVLTF	TGTGCCAGCAGCTCGCGGGCCAACGTCCTGACTTTC
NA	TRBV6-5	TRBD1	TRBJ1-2	CASRHWADRNYGYTF	TGTGCCAGCAGACACTGGGCGGACAGGAACTATGGCTACACCTTC
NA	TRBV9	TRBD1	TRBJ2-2	CASSVGLTGSTGELFF	TGTGCCAGCAGCGTTGGGCTGACAGGGAGTACCGGGGAGCTGTTTTTT
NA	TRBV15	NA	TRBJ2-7	CATSRDVNEEEGEQYF	TGTGCCACCAGCAGAGATGTTAACGAGGAAGAGGGCGAGCAGTACTTC
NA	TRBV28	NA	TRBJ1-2	CASSPPLKGYTF	TGTGCCAGCAGTCCCCCTCTGAAGGGCTACACCTTC
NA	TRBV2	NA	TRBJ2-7	CASSEGGRYEQYF	TGTGCCAGCAGTGAAGGGGGCCGTTACGAGCAGTACTTC
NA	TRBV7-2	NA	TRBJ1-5	CASSPTGKNQPQHF	TGTGCCAGCAGCCCCACAGGGAAGAATCAGCCCCAGCATTTT
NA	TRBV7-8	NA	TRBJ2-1	CASSLVPNSYNEQFF	TGTGCCAGCAGCTTAGTCCCAAACTCCTACAATGAGCAGTTCTTC
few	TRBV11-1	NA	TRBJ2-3	CASSATVKNTDTQYF	TGTGCCAGCAGCGCGACAGTCAAAAACACAGATACGCAGTATTTT
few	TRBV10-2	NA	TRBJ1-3	CASAWDSGNTIYF	TGCGCCAGCGCCTGGGACTCTGGAAACACCATATATTTT
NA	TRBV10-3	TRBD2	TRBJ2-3	CAITGGLGTDTQYF	TGTGCCATCACGGGGGGGTTGGGCACAGATACGCAGTATTTT
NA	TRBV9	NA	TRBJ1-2	CASSPRQDRSGVASRGYTF	TGTGCCAGCAGCCCCCGACAGGACAGATCCGGAGTCGCCTCTAGGGGCTACACCTTC
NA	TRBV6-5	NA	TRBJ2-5	CASRSWGNQETQYF	TGTGCCAGCCGGTCATGGGGCAACCAAGAGACCCAGTACTTC
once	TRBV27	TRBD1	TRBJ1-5	CASSPRAGQGGQPQHF	TGTGCCAGCAGCCCCAGGGCCGGACAGGGTGGGCAGCCCCAGCATTTT
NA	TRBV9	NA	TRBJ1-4	CARDRTNEKLFF	TGTGCCAGGGACAGAACTAATGAAAAACTGTTTTTT
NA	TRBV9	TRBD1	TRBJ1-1	CASSVGTGLTEAFF	TGTGCCAGCAGCGTAGGGACAGGGCTCACTGAAGCTTTCTTT
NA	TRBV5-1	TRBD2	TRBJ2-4	CASSPEGGGAKNIQYF	TGCGCCAGCAGCCCCGAGGGCGGGGGGGCCAAAAACATTCAGTACTTC
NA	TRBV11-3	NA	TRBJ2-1	CASSLENIGEQFF	TGTGCCAGCAGCTTAGAAAATATAGGTGAGCAGTTCTTC
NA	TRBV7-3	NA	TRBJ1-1	CASSLQANTEAFF	TGTGCCAGCAGCCTACAAGCGAACACTGAAGCTTTCTTT
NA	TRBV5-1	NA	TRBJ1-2	CASSSYGTIGYTF	TGCGCCAGCAGCTCCTACGGGACTATTGGCTACACCTTC
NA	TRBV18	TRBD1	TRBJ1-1	CASSPQGENTEAFF	TGTGCCAGCTCACCCCAGGGGGAGAACACTGAAGCTTTCTTT
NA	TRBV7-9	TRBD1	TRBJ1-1	CASSLQGGMNTEAFF	TGTGCCAGCAGCTTACAGGGGGGCATGAACACTGAAGCTTTCTTT
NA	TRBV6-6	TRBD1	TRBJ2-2	CASRGTGDIGELFF	TGTGCCAGCAGGGGGACAGGGGATATCGGGGAGCTGTTTTTT
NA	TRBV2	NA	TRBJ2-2	CASSERTPNTGELFF	TGTGCCAGCAGTGAGAGGACACCGAACACCGGGGAGCTGTTTTTT
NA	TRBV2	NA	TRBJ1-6	CASREAGRNSPLHF	TGTGCCAGCAGGGAGGCAGGGCGGAATTCACCCCTCCACTTT
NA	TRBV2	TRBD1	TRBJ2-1	CASTLRTGGTDEQFF	TGTGCCAGCACGTTGAGGACAGGGGGCACGGATGAGCAGTTCTTC
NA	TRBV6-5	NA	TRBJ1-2	CASRRGQPDVYGYTF	TGTGCCAGCAGAAGGGGCCAACCTGACGTCTATGGCTACACCTTC
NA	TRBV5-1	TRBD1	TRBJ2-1	CASSLRGPPLGSYNEQFF	TGCGCCAGCAGCCTGAGGGGGCCTCCGTTGGGCTCCTACAATGAGCAGTTCTTC
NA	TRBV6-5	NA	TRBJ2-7	CASSYSSQGREQYF	TGTGCCAGCAGTTACTCGAGTCAGGGTCGAGAGCAGTACTTC
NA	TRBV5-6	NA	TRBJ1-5	CASSRGVGNQPQHF	TGTGCCAGCAGCCGAGGGGTGGGCAATCAGCCCCAGCATTTT
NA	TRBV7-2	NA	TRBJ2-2	CASSLFASGELFF	TGTGCCAGCAGCTTATTTGCGTCCGGGGAGCTGTTTTTT
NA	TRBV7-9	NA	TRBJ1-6	CASSPGNSPLHF	TGTGCCAGCAGCCCGGGGAATTCACCCCTCCACTTT
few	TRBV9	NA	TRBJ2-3	CASSVGGNPSTDTQYF	TGTGCCAGCAGCGTAGGAGGGAATCCTAGCACAGATACGCAGTATTTT
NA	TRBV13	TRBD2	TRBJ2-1	CASPHLGGGADEQFF	TGTGCGAGCCCCCATTTGGGCGGGGGGGCCGATGAGCAGTTCTTC
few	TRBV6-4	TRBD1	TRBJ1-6	CASSDDRGSPLHF	TGTGCCAGCAGTGACGACAGGGGTTCACCCCTCCACTTT
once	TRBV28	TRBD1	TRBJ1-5	CASSQNRGGQPQHF	TGTGCCAGCAGCCAGAACAGGGGTGGTCAGCCCCAGCATTTT
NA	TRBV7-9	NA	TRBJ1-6	CASSLLGQNNSPLHF	TGTGCCAGCAGCTTACTTGGCCAGAATAATTCACCCCTCCACTTT
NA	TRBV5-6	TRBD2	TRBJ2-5	CASSFSGVETQYF	TGTGCCAGCAGCTTTAGCGGGGTTGAGACCCAGTACTTC
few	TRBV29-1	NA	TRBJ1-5	CSVGPGANQPQHF	TGCAGCGTTGGCCCAGGGGCCAATCAGCCCCAGCATTTT
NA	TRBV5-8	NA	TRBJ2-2	CASSEQGRETGELFF	TGTGCCAGCAGTGAGCAGGGTAGGGAGACCGGGGAGCTGTTTTTT
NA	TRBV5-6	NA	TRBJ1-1	CASSPDLGRGTEAFF	TGTGCCAGCAGCCCCGATTTGGGACGGGGGACTGAAGCTTTCTTT
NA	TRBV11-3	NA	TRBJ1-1	CASSFKPDTEAFF	TGTGCCAGCAGCTTCAAACCGGACACTGAAGCTTTCTTT
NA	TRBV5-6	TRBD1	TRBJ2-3	CASTFRTGGTDTQYF	TGTGCCAGCACATTTAGGACAGGGGGCACAGATACGCAGTATTTT
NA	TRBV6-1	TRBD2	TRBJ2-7	CAVRLAGPYEQYF	TGTGCCGTTCGACTAGCGGGCCCCTACGAGCAGTACTTC